Below are 2 T cell receptor beta chains sequenced from a single sample in a study of identical twins. MiXCR, applied by TCRdb to the 5' RACE reads, yields one record per CDR3 protein. The sample gives hundreds of thousands of distinct CDR3 sequences, approximately 20% of which show up once; 0.48% is in the top ten. A further study also used this sample, focusing on yellow fever vaccine responses in identical twins.

Sequenced input: CD4+ T cells sorted from blood. These receptors were obtained from a woman in her late teens or twenties in good health.

The rearrangement joins TRBV20-1 to TRBJ2-5; tentatively, D is TRBD1 (6 bases). This CDR3 contains 16 residues. The V and J ends lost 1 base and 3 bases respectively, with 18 bases between them. CDR1 and CDR2 (germline): DFQATT, SNEGSKA (reference sequence). DNA for the CDR3: TGCAGTGCTAGAGCTCAAGGACAGTTAACTAAAGAGACCCAGTACTTC. Translation gives CSARAQGQLTKETQYF.

The chain combines TRBV2 with TRBJ2-3; D gene ambiguous. Germline V gene lookup returns CDR1 SNHLY and CDR2 FYNNEI. The CDR3 consists of 16 residues. Trimming removed 4 bases from V and 3 bases from J, with 17 bases in between. CDR3 amino acids: CASSAATRLGTDTQYF. The DNA of the CDR3 is TGTGCCAGCAGTGCGGCTACCCGATTGGGGACAGATACGCAGTATTTT.